Listed below are T cell receptor beta chains from one sample, sequenced in a study of blood T cell repertoires in COVID-19. Here immunoSEQ multiplex PCR was the method, and the copy in TCRdb shows in-frame clones only, minus some. The data contain more than 110,000 clones, around 80% of them singletons. Sequences were obtained from peripheral blood. The receptors stem from a woman of 80 years or more in a cohort sampled during active or convalescent COVID-19. The CDR3 runs from the conserved cysteine through the conserved F or W. The order of the fields is CDR3 DNA, CDR3 protein, V gene, D gene, J gene, clone size. The D gene is left open where the match is weak. Where a row states a size, it is once, few, many or the class of an expanded clone; other rows omit it.

TGTGCCAGTAGTATGGGGCAGGCAAACTATGGCTACACCTTC,CASSMGQANYGYTF,TRBV19,NA,TRBJ1-2,NA
TGTGCCAGTAGTTCTCATCGTAGCGGGGACGGAAACACCATATATTTT,CASSSHRSGDGNTIYF,TRBV19,NA,TRBJ1-3,NA
TGCGCCAGCAGCCAAGTCCGGGGGAACACTGAAGCTTTCTTT,CASSQVRGNTEAFF,TRBV4-3,NA,TRBJ1-1,few
TGCAGCGTTGAAGGGGCGGGGGGTTTTTCCTACGAGCAGTACTTC,CSVEGAGGFSYEQYF,TRBV29-1,TRBD2,TRBJ2-7,NA
TGTGCCAGCAGTTACTCGGGGACTAGGCAAGAGACCCAGTACTTC,CASSYSGTRQETQYF,TRBV6-2/TRBV6-3,TRBD2,TRBJ2-5,NA
TGTGCCAGCAGGCGGACTTTAAATTCACCCCTCCACTTT,CASRRTLNSPLHF,TRBV2,NA,TRBJ1-6,NA
TGTGCCAGCAGCCAAGACCCCCGACAGGGGAGGGATGAAAAACTGTTTTTT,CASSQDPRQGRDEKLFF,TRBV3-1/TRBV3-2,TRBD1,TRBJ1-4,many
TGTGCCAGCAGCCCCTCCGGGGGGCCTTCGGGAGATACGCAGTATTTT,CASSPSGGPSGDTQYF,TRBV5-4,NA,TRBJ2-3,NA
TGTGCCAGCAGTTTAGAGTTTCGGAGCAACACTGAAGCTTTCTTT,CASSLEFRSNTEAFF,TRBV28,NA,TRBJ1-1,NA
TGTGCCAGCAGTTTCAGGGATCGTGGTGAGCAGTTCTTC,CASSFRDRGEQFF,TRBV27,NA,TRBJ2-1,NA
TGTGCCAGCAGCCAAACAACGGGGGGGCCCGGGGCCAACGTCCTGACTTTC,CASSQTTGGPGANVLTF,TRBV3-1/TRBV3-2,TRBD2,TRBJ2-6,NA
TGTGCCAGTAGTCTAACTAGCGGGGGGGCAAGAAATACGCAGTATTTT,CASSLTSGGARNTQYF,TRBV19,TRBD2,TRBJ2-3,NA
TGTGCCTGGAGCGCCGGGACAGCCTATGGCTACACCTTC,CAWSAGTAYGYTF,TRBV30,TRBD1,TRBJ1-2,NA
TGTGCCACCAGTGGGGTTGGGACACGGCAAGATACGCAGTATTTT,CATSGVGTRQDTQYF,TRBV24-1,NA,TRBJ2-3,NA
TGCGCCAGCAGCCCTCGGACAGGCCGAGGGGAGCAGTTCTTC,CASSPRTGRGEQFF,TRBV4-3,TRBD1,TRBJ2-1,NA
TGTGCCAGCTCACCACCGTTGCCAGGGTGGACCGGGGAGCTGTTTTTT,CASSPPLPGWTGELFF,TRBV18,NA,TRBJ2-2,NA
TGTGCCAGCAGCCTATCCGTAAACACCATATATTTT,CASSLSVNTIYF,TRBV28,NA,TRBJ1-3,NA
TGTGCCACCAGCAGAGACAAGACTGCAACTAATGAAAAACTGTTTTTT,CATSRDKTATNEKLFF,TRBV15,NA,TRBJ1-4,NA
TGTGCCAGCATACCTACAGACCATTCACCCCTCCACTTT,CASIPTDHSPLHF,TRBV2,NA,TRBJ1-6,NA
TGTGCCAGCATCCGAGGGGGCGGATTTCCTTCATATGGCTACACCTTC,CASIRGGGFPSYGYTF,TRBV5-6,TRBD1,TRBJ1-2,once
TGTGCCAGCAGCACCGACACGGGGATGGCCCAGTACTTC,CASSTDTGMAQYF,TRBV7-9,NA,TRBJ2-5,NA
TGTGCCAGCAGCGTAGGACTAGCGGCAAGGGAGCTGTTTTTT,CASSVGLAARELFF,TRBV9,TRBD2,TRBJ2-2,NA
TGTGCCAGCAGCTTCGCAGGGGACTATAATTCACCCCTCCACTTT,CASSFAGDYNSPLHF,TRBV7-2,NA,TRBJ1-6,NA
TGTGCCAGCAGCTTAGGTGGCGGCTATGGCTACACCTTC,CASSLGGGYGYTF,TRBV7-9,NA,TRBJ1-2,NA
TGTGCCAGCAGTGATTACAGCCAAGCAACTAATGAAAAACTGTTTTTT,CASSDYSQATNEKLFF,TRBV6-1,NA,TRBJ1-4,NA
TGTGCCAGCAGTTTAGTCAGGGGCCTCGGGAACACTGAAGCTTTCTTT,CASSLVRGLGNTEAFF,TRBV7-8,NA,TRBJ1-1,NA
TGTGCCAGCAGACAAACAGGGTTCAATGAGCAGTTCTTC,CASRQTGFNEQFF,TRBV28,NA,TRBJ2-1,NA
TGTGCCTCGAAGGGGCGGGGAGGAGGTGAGCAGTTCTTC,CASKGRGGGEQFF,TRBV11-2,NA,TRBJ2-1,NA
TGTGCCACTGCACCCCGGGACAGGGGGCGGGAGGAGCAGTTCTTC,CATAPRDRGREEQFF,TRBV10-3,TRBD1,TRBJ2-1,NA
TGTGCCAGTAGTTGGGGGGTCCAAGAGACCCAGTACTTC,CASSWGVQETQYF,TRBV19,NA,TRBJ2-5,NA
TGTGCCAGCAGCTTAAATAGCGGGCAAGAGACCCAGTACTTC,CASSLNSGQETQYF,TRBV7-9,TRBD2,TRBJ2-5,NA
TGTGCCAGCAAGCAGGGTGGGACATACAATGAGCAGTTCTTC,CASKQGGTYNEQFF,TRBV28,NA,TRBJ2-1,NA
TGTGCCATCAGTCCGGGACTAGCGGAGAACACCGGGGAGCTGTTTTTT,CAISPGLAENTGELFF,TRBV10-3,TRBD2,TRBJ2-2,few
TGCGCCAGCAGCTTGTTCTTAGCGGGGGGTCGGAATGAGCAGTTCTTC,CASSLFLAGGRNEQFF,TRBV5-1,TRBD2,TRBJ2-1,NA
TGTGCCAGCTCCCGTCTAGCGGGGGTTGAGCAGTTCTTC,CASSRLAGVEQFF,TRBV18,TRBD2,TRBJ2-1,few
TGTGCAGAAGCGGGACTCGGCACAGATACGCAGTATTTT,CAEAGLGTDTQYF,TRBV28,TRBD2,TRBJ2-3,NA
TGTGCCAGCAGCCTAGCGGGGGGGAGCTCCTACAATGAGCAGTTCTTC,CASSLAGGSSYNEQFF,TRBV13,TRBD2,TRBJ2-1,NA
TGTGCCAGCAGTTACTTCAGGGGACAACAAGAGACCCAGTACTTC,CASSYFRGQQETQYF,TRBV6-5,NA,TRBJ2-5,NA
TGTGCCAGCAGTTACGGGGGGACAGGGCGCACTGAAGCTTTCTTT,CASSYGGTGRTEAFF,TRBV6-5,TRBD1,TRBJ1-1,NA
TGCGCCAGCAGCCGGACAGGCACAGATACGCAGTATTTT,CASSRTGTDTQYF,TRBV5-1,NA,TRBJ2-3,NA
TGTGCCAGCAGCGGGCAGCGGGGTGGATATACGCAGTATTTT,CASSGQRGGYTQYF,TRBV2,TRBD2,TRBJ2-3,NA
TGTGCCAGCAGCCTTAGCGGGGGGGCCTCCGGGGAGCTGTTTTTT,CASSLSGGASGELFF,TRBV7-2,TRBD2,TRBJ2-2,NA
TGTGCCAGCAGCTTAGAGGGACACCCAGCAACTAATGAAAAACTGTTTTTT,CASSLEGHPATNEKLFF,TRBV7-2,NA,TRBJ1-4,NA
TGTGCCAGCTCACCCGGGACAGGGGGCAAAGAGACCCAGTACTTC,CASSPGTGGKETQYF,TRBV18,TRBD1,TRBJ2-5,few
TGTGCCATCAGTGAAGGGGTCTCGGGAAACACCATATATTTT,CAISEGVSGNTIYF,TRBV10-3,NA,TRBJ1-3,once
TGTGCCAGCAACCAATGGACAGGGGCGGAGTCACCCCTCCACTTT,CASNQWTGAESPLHF,TRBV28,TRBD1,TRBJ1-6,NA
TGTGCCACCCAGAGGGACAGAAATCAGCCCCAGCATTTT,CATQRDRNQPQHF,TRBV2,TRBD1,TRBJ1-5,NA
TGCGCCAGCAGGAACGCAGTAAACACCGGGGAGCTGTTTTTT,CASRNAVNTGELFF,TRBV4-3,NA,TRBJ2-2,NA
TGTGCCAGTAGTACCCCCCACGGGAGGGAGAACACCGGGGAGCTGTTTTTT,CASSTPHGRENTGELFF,TRBV19,TRBD2,TRBJ2-2,NA
TGTGCCAGCAGTGAAGGTCGGACAGGGGGCTATGGCTACACCTTC,CASSEGRTGGYGYTF,TRBV6-1,TRBD1,TRBJ1-2,NA
TGTGCCAGCTCACGGGACAGAACTAATGAAAAACTGTTTTTT,CASSRDRTNEKLFF,TRBV18,TRBD1,TRBJ1-4,NA
TGTGCCAGCAGCTTGGCGGGAGGGTTCGATAATGAAAAACTGTTTTTT,CASSLAGGFDNEKLFF,TRBV5-4,NA,TRBJ1-4,NA
TGCGCCAGCAGCCAAGAAGGGGCTAACTATGGCTACACCTTC,CASSQEGANYGYTF,TRBV4-1,NA,TRBJ1-2,NA
TGTGCCAGCAGCTTAATTAGGCAGGGAGGGGAGATCTTC,CASSLIRQGGEIF,TRBV7-2,TRBD2,TRBJ2-1,NA